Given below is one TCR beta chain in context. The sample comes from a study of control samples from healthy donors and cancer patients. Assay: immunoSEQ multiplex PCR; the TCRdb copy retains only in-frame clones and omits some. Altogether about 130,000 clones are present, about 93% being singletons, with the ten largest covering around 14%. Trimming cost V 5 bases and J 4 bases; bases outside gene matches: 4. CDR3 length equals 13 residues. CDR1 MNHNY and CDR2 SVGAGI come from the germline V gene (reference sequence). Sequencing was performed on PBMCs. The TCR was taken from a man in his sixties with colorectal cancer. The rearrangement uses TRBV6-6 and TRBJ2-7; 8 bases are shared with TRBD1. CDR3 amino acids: CASSGQGLYEQYF. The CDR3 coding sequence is TGTGCCAGCAGTGGACAGGGCTTATACGAGCAGTACTTC.